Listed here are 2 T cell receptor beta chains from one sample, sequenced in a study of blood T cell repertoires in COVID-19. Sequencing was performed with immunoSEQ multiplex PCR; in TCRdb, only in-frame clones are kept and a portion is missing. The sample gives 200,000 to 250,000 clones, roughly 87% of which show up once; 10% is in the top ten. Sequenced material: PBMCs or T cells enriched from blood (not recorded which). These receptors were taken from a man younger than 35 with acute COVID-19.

CDR3 loop: CASFGGGTEAFF. The CDR3 bases are TGTGCCAGCTTTGGGGGAGGCACTGAAGCTTTCTTT. This chain joins TRBV5-5 and TRBJ1-1, with D maybe TRBD1 (5 bases). V gave up 7 bases and J gave up 4 bases, with 11 bases separating them. Germline V CDR1 and CDR2: SGHKS, YYEKEE (reference sequence). CDR3 size: 12 residues. The variable domain in full, with the rest retrieved from reference TRBV5-5 and TRBJ1-1, is DAGVTQSPTHLIKTRGQQVTLRCSPISGHKSVSWYQQVLGQGPQFIFQYYEKEERGRGNFPDRFSARQFPNYSSELNVNALLLGDSALYLCASFGGGTEAFFGQGTRLTVV.

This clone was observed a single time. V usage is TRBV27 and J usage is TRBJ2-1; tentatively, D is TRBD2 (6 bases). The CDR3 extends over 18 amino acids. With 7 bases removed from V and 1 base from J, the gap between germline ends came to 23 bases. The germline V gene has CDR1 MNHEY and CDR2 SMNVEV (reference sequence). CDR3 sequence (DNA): TGTGCCAGCACTCTGAACGGGGGTGGCGGGGCGTCCTACAATGAGCAGTTCTTC. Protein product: CASTLNGGGGASYNEQFF.